This record concerns one TCR beta chain sequence. The protocol was immunoSEQ multiplex PCR, while the TCRdb copy is restricted to in-frame clones and leaves out a portion. The sample carries approximately 220,000 clones, 80% to 85% recorded once. The entry originates in a study of blood T cell repertoires in COVID-19. Sequenced material: peripheral blood. This receptor was taken from an older woman who had recovered from COVID-19.

The CDR3 coding sequence is TGTGCCAGCAGTTCGGGGCTAGCGGCGTCGGGGGAGCAGTACTTC. It codes for CASSSGLAASGEQYF. The chain uses TRBV3-1 (or the pseudogene TRBV3-2) and TRBJ2-7; TRBD2 matches at 7 bases. This CDR3 comprises 15 residues. Trimming took 6 bases from V and 7 from J; bases not matched to a gene: 15. In germline, CDR1 is LGHDT, CDR2 YNNKEL (reference sequence).